A selection of T cell receptor beta chains follows, all from one sample in a study of human T cells and chemical hapten exposure. TCRdb analysed the RACE reads with MiXCR anew, one entry per CDR3 protein. The table shows roughly 380,000 distinct CDR3 sequences, with less than 6.5% occurring only once. The specimen was whole blood, collected in connection with sensitization to the hapten diphenylcyclopropenone (DPC). The source of these receptors is a woman between 50 and 59 years old with alopecia areata. Some clones in this sample may be carry-over from other donors' samples. Each CDR3 is given with its conserved first and last residue. A D gene is named only where the DNA matches it firmly. Only some rows state a clone size, as once, few, many or a class for expanded clones.

>.|TRBJ2-3|many|TRBV18
CASSRSSPTDTQYF
TGTGCCAGCTCACGGTCCAGCCCTACAGATACGCAGTATTTT
>.|TRBJ2-7|few|TRBV7-4
CASSPETGQYF
TGTGCCAGCAGCCCAGAGACTGGGCAGTACTTC
>TRBD2|TRBJ2-1|few|TRBV27
CASSLSSAAAGVYEQFF
TGTGCCAGCAGTTTATCATCGGCTGCAGCGGGAGTCTATGAGCAGTTCTTC
>TRBD1|TRBJ2-6|many|TRBV19
CASRRQGATGANVLTF
TGTGCCAGTAGGAGACAGGGGGCGACGGGGGCCAACGTCCTGACTTTC
>.|TRBJ1-5|many|TRBV12-3/TRBV12-4
CASSFVGQPQHF
TGTGCCAGCAGTTTCGTCGGCCAGCCCCAGCATTTT
>TRBD1|TRBJ1-5|many|TRBV27
CASSRQGGGNQPQHF
TGTGCCAGCAGTCGACAGGGAGGAGGCAATCAGCCCCAGCATTTT
>.|TRBJ1-1|many|TRBV29-1
CSVDKGDWITEAFF
TGCAGCGTTGATAAGGGGGACTGGATCACTGAAGCTTTCTTT
>TRBD2|TRBJ2-7|many|TRBV12-3/TRBV12-4
CASSPVAGEYYEQYF
TGTGCCAGCAGTCCCGTAGCGGGAGAATACTACGAGCAGTACTTC
>.|TRBJ1-4|many|TRBV9
CASSVDEKLFF
TGTGCCAGCAGCGTAGACGAAAAACTGTTTTTT
>TRBD2|TRBJ2-2|many|TRBV29-1
CSGRLAPPGELFF
TGCAGCGGCCGACTAGCGCCGCCCGGGGAGCTGTTTTTT
>.|TRBJ1-5|many|TRBV11-2
CASSPGFKMPQHF
TGTGCCAGCAGCCCCGGCTTCAAGATGCCCCAGCATTTT
>.|TRBJ1-2|.|TRBV28
CASRASGNYGYTF
TGTGCCAGCAGGGCCAGCGGGAACTATGGCTACACCTTC
>TRBD1|TRBJ1-2|.|TRBV20-1
CSARSVGQGDYGYTF
TGCAGTGCTAGATCGGTCGGACAGGGGGACTATGGCTACACCTTC
>.|TRBJ2-3|many|TRBV7-2
CAGGGGLTDTQYF
TGTGCCGGAGGGGGGGGGCTAACAGATACGCAGTATTTT
>.|TRBJ1-4|few|TRBV2
CASSEALRGEKLFF
TGTGCCAGCAGTGAAGCGCTTCGAGGTGAAAAACTGTTTTTT
>TRBD1|TRBJ1-2|many|TRBV12-3/TRBV12-4
CASRRDRANYGYTF
TGTGCCAGCAGACGGGACAGGGCTAACTATGGCTACACCTTC
>.|TRBJ2-7|.|TRBV3-1
CASSAEGVGQYF
TGTGCCAGCAGCGCGGAAGGGGTCGGGCAGTACTTC
>TRBD2|TRBJ2-3|.|TRBV12-3/TRBV12-4
CASRSMASGGDTQYF
TGTGCCAGCCGAAGTATGGCTAGCGGGGGGGATACGCAGTATTTT
>.|TRBJ2-5|many|TRBV28
CASSKPGARETQYF
TGTGCCAGCAGTAAACCGGGGGCCCGAGAGACCCAGTACTTC
>.|TRBJ1-2|many|TRBV6-5
CASRQTPASGYGYTF
TGTGCCAGCAGACAGACTCCCGCTTCGGGCTATGGCTACACCTTC
>.|TRBJ1-1|.|TRBV20-1
CSASFAGANTEAFF
TGCAGTGCTAGTTTCGCAGGCGCGAACACTGAAGCTTTCTTT
>TRBD1|TRBJ2-2|.|TRBV12-3/TRBV12-4
CASSLKGQGTSNTGELFF
TGTGCCAGCAGTTTAAAGGGACAGGGAACCTCCAACACCGGGGAGCTGTTTTTT
>.|TRBJ1-2|many|TRBV27
CASSLSSGDYGYTF
TGTGCCAGCAGTTTATCTTCCGGGGACTATGGCTACACCTTC
>TRBD1|TRBJ2-1|many|TRBV29-1
CSYNRGEQFF
TGCAGCTACAACAGGGGTGAGCAGTTCTTC
>.|TRBJ1-1|.|TRBV12-3/TRBV12-4
CASRGDEGRGAFF
TGTGCCAGCAGGGGGGACGAGGGGAGGGGCGCTTTCTTT
>.|TRBJ2-4|many|TRBV27
CASSLSAKNIQYF
TGTGCCAGCAGTTTATCGGCCAAAAACATTCAGTACTTC
>TRBD2|TRBJ2-4|many|TRBV6-5
CASSFFSGGAGKNIQYF
TGTGCCAGCAGTTTCTTTAGCGGGGGGGCCGGCAAAAACATTCAGTACTTC
>TRBD1|TRBJ2-7|.|TRBV29-1
CSVETGSLYEQYF
TGCAGCGTTGAGACAGGGTCCCTTTACGAGCAGTACTTC
>.|TRBJ2-7|many|TRBV6-2/TRBV6-3
CASSYLDAGEQYF
TGTGCCAGCAGTTACCTTGACGCAGGAGAGCAGTACTTC
>.|TRBJ2-5|many|TRBV3-1
CASSDVSGSFQETQYF
TGTGCCAGCAGCGACGTTTCCGGGAGCTTCCAAGAGACCCAGTACTTC
>.|TRBJ1-3|many|TRBV5-4
CASSPGPFSGNTIYF
TGTGCCAGCAGCCCGGGACCCTTCTCTGGAAACACCATATATTTT
>.|TRBJ1-5|many|TRBV24-1
CATSDKGIQPQHF
TGTGCCACCAGTGATAAGGGTATTCAGCCCCAGCATTTT
>.|TRBJ1-5|.|TRBV6-5
CASSYSRAQPQHF
TGTGCCAGCAGTTACTCAAGGGCCCAGCCCCAGCATTTT
>TRBD2|TRBJ2-5|few|TRBV9
CASRVAGYQETQYF
TGTGCCAGCAGGGTAGCGGGGTACCAAGAGACCCAGTACTTC
>TRBD2|TRBJ2-3|many|TRBV10-3
CAISEWGGTDTQYF
TGTGCCATCAGTGAGTGGGGGGGAACAGATACGCAGTATTTT
>.|TRBJ2-7|.|TRBV27
CASSLSDGNTEQYF
TGTGCCAGCAGTTTATCGGACGGAAATACCGAGCAGTACTTC
>.|TRBJ2-7|many|TRBV27
CASGPIEDEQYF
TGTGCCAGCGGGCCGATAGAGGACGAGCAGTACTTC
>.|TRBJ2-7|many|TRBV10-3
CAISLPIRGPMSYEQYF
TGTGCCATCAGTCTTCCTATCAGGGGTCCTATGTCCTACGAGCAGTACTTC
>TRBD2|TRBJ2-1|.|TRBV15
CATSRGPGLVGEQFF
TGTGCCACCAGCAGAGGCCCGGGACTAGTGGGTGAGCAGTTCTTC
>.|TRBJ2-3|.|TRBV10-3
CAISEVGDTQYF
TGTGCCATCAGTGAGGTAGGAGATACGCAGTATTTT